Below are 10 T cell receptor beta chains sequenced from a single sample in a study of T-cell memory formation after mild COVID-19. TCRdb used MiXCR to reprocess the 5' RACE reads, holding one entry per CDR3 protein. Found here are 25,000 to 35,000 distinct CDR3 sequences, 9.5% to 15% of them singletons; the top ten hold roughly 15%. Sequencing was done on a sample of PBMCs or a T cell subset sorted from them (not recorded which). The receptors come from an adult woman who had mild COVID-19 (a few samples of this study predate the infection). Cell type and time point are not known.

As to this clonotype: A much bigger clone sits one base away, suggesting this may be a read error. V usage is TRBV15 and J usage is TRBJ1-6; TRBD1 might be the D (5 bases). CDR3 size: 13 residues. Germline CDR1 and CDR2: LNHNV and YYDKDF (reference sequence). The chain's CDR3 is CVTSRGTYSPLHF. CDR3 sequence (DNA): TGTGTCACCAGCCGCGGGACTTATTCACCCCTCCACTTT.

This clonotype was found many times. CDR3 sequence: CASSLGPKTGGNTIYF. The CDR3 nucleotides read TGCGCCAGCAGCTTGGGCCCGAAGACAGGAGGAAACACCATATATTTT. The chain carries TRBV5-1 and TRBJ1-3; possibly TRBD1 for D (6 bases). The CDR3 contains 16 residues. Per the germline V gene, CDR1 is SGHRS and CDR2 is YFSETQ. V was clipped by 0 bases and J by 4 bases, with 14 bases between them. Full variable domain (rest looked up from reference TRBV5-1 and TRBJ1-3): KAGVTQTPRYLIKTRGQQVTLSCSPISGHRSVSWYQQTPGQGLQFLFEYFSETQRNKGNFPGRFSGRQFSNSRSEMNVSTLELGDSALYLCASSLGPKTGGNTIYFGEGSWLTVV.

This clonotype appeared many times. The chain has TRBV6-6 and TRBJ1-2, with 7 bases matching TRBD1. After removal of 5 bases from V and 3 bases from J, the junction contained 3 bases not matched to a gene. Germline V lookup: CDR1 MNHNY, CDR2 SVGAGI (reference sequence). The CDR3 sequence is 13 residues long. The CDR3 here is CASSPTGDYGYTF. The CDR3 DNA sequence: TGTGCCAGCAGTCCCACAGGGGACTATGGCTACACCTTC.

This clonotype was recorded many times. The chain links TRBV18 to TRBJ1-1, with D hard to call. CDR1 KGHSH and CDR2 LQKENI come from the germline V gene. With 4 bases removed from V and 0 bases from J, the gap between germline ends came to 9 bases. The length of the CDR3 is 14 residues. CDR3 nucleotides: TGTGCCAGCTCACAACTAGACGTGAACACTGAAGCTTTCTTT. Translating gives CASSQLDVNTEAFF.

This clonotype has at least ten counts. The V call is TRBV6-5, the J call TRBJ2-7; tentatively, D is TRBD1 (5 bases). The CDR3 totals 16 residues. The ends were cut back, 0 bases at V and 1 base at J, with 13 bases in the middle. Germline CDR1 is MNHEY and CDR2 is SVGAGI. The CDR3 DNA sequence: TGTGCCAGCAGTTACTCGACAGTCCTAGGGTCCTACGAGCAGTACTTC. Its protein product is CASSYSTVLGSYEQYF.

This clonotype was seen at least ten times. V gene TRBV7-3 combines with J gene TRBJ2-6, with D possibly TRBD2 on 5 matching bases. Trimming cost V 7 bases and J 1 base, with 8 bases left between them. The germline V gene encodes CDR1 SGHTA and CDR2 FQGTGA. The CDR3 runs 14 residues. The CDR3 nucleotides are TGTGCCAGCACCCGGGAATCTGGGGCCAACGTCCTGACTTTC. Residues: CASTRESGANVLTF.

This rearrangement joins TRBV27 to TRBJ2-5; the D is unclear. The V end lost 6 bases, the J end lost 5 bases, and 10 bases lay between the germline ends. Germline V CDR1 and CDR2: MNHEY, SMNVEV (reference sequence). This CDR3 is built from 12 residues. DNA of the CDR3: TGTGCCAGCAGGGGCCTCTTGGAGACCCAGTACTTC. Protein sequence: CASRGLLETQYF.

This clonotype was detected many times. The CDR3 bases are TGTGCCAGCAGCTTAGGGCACAGAATTTCTCAAGAGACCCAGTACTTC. Translation: CASSLGHRISQETQYF. V usage is TRBV7-2 and J usage is TRBJ2-5; no firm D call. V lost 1 base to trimming and J lost 2 bases, with 14 bases between them. CDR1 is SGHTA and CDR2 is FQGNSA in the germline V gene. This CDR3 has 16 amino acids.

CDR3 residues: CASSQEGMTGELFF. The CDR3, as DNA: TGTGCCAGCAGCCAAGAGGGTATGACCGGGGAGCTGTTTTTT. The J gene is TRBJ2-2, the V gene TRBV14; D gene uncertain. Trimming took 0 bases from V and 5 from J, leaving 7 bases between them. The CDR3 has 14 amino acids. Germline assignment: CDR1 SGHDN and CDR2 FVKESK.

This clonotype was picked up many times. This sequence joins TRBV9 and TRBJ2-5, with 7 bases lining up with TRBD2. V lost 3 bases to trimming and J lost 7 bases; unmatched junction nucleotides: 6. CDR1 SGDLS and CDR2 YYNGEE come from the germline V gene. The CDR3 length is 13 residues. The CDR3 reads CASSDSTGGTQYF. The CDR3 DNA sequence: TGTGCCAGCAGCGACTCAACGGGGGGGACCCAGTACTTC. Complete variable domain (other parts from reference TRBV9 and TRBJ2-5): DSGVTQTPKHLITATGQRVTLRCSPRSGDLSVYWYQQSLDQGLQFLIQYYNGEERAKGNILERFSAQQFPDLHSELNLSSLELGDSALYFCASSDSTGGTQYFGPGTRLLVL.